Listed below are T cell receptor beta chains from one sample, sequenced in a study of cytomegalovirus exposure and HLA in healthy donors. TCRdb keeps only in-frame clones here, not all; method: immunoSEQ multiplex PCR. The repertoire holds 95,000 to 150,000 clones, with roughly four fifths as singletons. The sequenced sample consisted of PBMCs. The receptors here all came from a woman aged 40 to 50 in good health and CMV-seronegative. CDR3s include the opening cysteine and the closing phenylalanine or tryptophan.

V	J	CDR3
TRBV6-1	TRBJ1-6	CASSEHRAGTAHSPLHF
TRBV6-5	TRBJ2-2	CASSYWDRVNTGELFF
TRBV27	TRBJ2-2	CASSSFTEGPNTGELFF
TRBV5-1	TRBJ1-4	CASSSQGAGNEKLFF
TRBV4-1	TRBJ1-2	CASSQEDGVNYGYTF
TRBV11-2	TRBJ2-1	CASSLDSPYNEQFF
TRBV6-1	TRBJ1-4	CASRRQELHDKLFF
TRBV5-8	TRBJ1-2	CASSLVAVGGYTF
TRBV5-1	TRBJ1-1	CASSSVGGPEAFF
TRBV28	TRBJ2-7	CASSLSGALSSYEQYF
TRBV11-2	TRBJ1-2	CASSLEGAPNYGYTF
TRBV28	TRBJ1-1	CASKPGGAPRAFF
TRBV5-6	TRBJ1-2	CASSLGGQGAMYGYTF
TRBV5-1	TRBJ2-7	CASSLGQGAYEQYF
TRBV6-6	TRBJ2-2	CASSYPGQGQTGELFF
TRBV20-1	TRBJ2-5	CSAKAATQYF
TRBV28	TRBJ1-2	CASSLGGLYYGYTF
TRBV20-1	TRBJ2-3	CSASRTDTQYF
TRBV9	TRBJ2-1	CASSLTSGDYNEQFF
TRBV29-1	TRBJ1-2	CSVLDSYYGYTF
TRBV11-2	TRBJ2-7	CASSPGSEQYF
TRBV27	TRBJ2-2	CASSGLAGGPHTGELFF
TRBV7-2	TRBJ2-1	CASSWGPYNEQFF
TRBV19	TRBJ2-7	CASSAQTGINEQYF
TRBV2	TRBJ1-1	CASRPDRGLWSTEAFF
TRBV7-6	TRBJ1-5	CASSLEEGSDNQPQHF
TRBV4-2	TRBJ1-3	CASSQDWGQGTGNTIYF
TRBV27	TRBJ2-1	CASRRSRALAYNEQFF
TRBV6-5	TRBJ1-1	CASSFESYTEAFF
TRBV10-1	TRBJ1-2	CASSDGGNYGYTF
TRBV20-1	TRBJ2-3	CRAESTDTQYF
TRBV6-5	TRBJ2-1	CASSYLAGDYEQFF
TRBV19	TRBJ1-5	CASSIDREKAQPQHF
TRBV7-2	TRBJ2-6	CASSWGGARTYSGANVLTF
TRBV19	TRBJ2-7	CASSIVGQGPYEQYF
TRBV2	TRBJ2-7	CASSRGGYEQYF
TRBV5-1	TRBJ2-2	CASSFLSGSSAGELFF
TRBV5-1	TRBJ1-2	CASSLGGRGGYGYTF